The T cell receptor beta chain under discussion was sequenced for a study of cytomegalovirus exposure and HLA in healthy donors (dated by TCRdb to about 2017). Background on the whole study: An earlier analysis of roughly 500 of the donors reported over 250 Gb of sequence data and about 120 million unique TCR beta sequences obtained from around 190 million T cells. Because of strong linkage in the cohort, roughly five DR-DQ haplotypes were treated as single units for association and clustering. The later analysis used no new phenotypic data to find candidate immune exposures, relying instead on TCR beta sequences and their occurrence across donors. All discovery cohort repertoires had been generated using a single sequencing platform. Along with the approximately 700-subject first cohort, a separate validation cohort of about 110 different subjects was used. The study aimed to test whether signatures of past pathogen exposure could be identified by cataloging public T cell receptors. An earlier analysis of fewer than 700 of the donors applied high-throughput TCR beta sequencing to assess whether each TCR beta V gene segment acted as functional or pseudogenic. In a later genetic analysis, genome-wide SNP genotypes for about 65% of the roughly 670 donors were used, and that subset was treated as a discovery cohort. HLA typing included class I and class II loci at four-digit resolution. Donor age, sex, ethnicity and CMV serostatus were collected together with the repertoire data. Among some 400 genotyped donors of the cohort, an average of roughly 240,000 unique TCR beta nucleotide sequences were sequenced per donor, about a sixth of them non-productive. In a later analysis, previously published TCR beta repertoires from roughly 710 donors were re-analyzed and high-resolution HLA genotyping was added so that TCR occurrence patterns could be studied. An early release covering roughly 580 HLA-typed donors comprised about 320 gigabases of sequencing data and 85 million to 100 million unique TCR sequences. Among the roughly 400 genotyped donors, approximately 81% belonged to the genetic ancestry cluster associated with self-reported Caucasian donors. Typing coverage differed by locus: A, B, C, DRB1 and DQB1 were typed in roughly 620-630 donors, DQA1 in roughly 510, DPA1 in over 600, and DPB1 in 450 to 490. The study used immunosequencing to profile the T cell repertoires of some 600 subjects and linked those repertoires to cytomegalovirus serostatus. High-throughput TCR immunosequencing, statistical association of individual TCRs with disease status, and machine learning were combined to predict cytomegalovirus infection status.

In total, approximately 700 healthy bone marrow donors made up the cohort. All cohort members were sampled while nominally healthy, although unrecorded immune exposures were likely present. The donor tested CMV seronegative and was one of the 352 seronegative cohort members. A peripheral blood sample was provided by each donor, and peripheral blood mononuclear cells were used for TCR beta sequencing. Genomic DNA extraction from the blood cell samples was performed with the Qiagen DNeasy Blood Extraction Kit. Libraries were made using the immunoSEQ multiplex PCR assay. For the multiplex PCR, a mixture combining 60 forward primers for TCR Vbeta segments and 13 reverse primers for TCR Jbeta segments was used. Amplification of the CDR3 region of rearranged TCR beta genes was performed with a multiplex PCR assay on genomic DNA. The Illumina HiSeq System was used to sequence the amplified TCR beta libraries as 87-base-pair reads. The paper's data handling went like this. A later analysis tallied 75 million to 85 million unique TCR beta chains across the approximately 670 repertoires, and approximately 9.9 million of those chains were shared by two or more donors. A nearest-neighbor algorithm error-corrected the raw reads and collapsed the reads into unique sequences, merging closely related sequences to remove PCR and sequencing errors. To assign V, D and J gene segments, CDR3 sequences were aligned to IMGT reference sequences. For a sequence to be retained, a match of at least six nucleotides was required to both a V gene segment and a J gene segment. A rearrangement was called productive if the CDR3 had no stop codons and remained in frame with V and J, and every other rearrangement was called non-productive. CDR3 was defined by IMGT convention, running from the second conserved V-encoded cysteine to the conserved J-encoded phenylalanine. The earlier analysis of 500 to 600 of the donors excluded sequences that lacked an unambiguous match to a single V gene segment. An earlier analysis of a few hundred of the donors called V segments functional above 56.7% productive rearrangements and segregating when the between-donor standard deviation exceeded 5%. To diagnose cytomegalovirus status from the catalog of TCR beta chain sequences, a statistical classification framework was built. V and J gene assignment, in a later analysis, came from comparing TCR nucleotide sequences with IMGT/GENE-DB human TR gene sequences. A later analysis assigned CDR3 sequences and most-parsimonious VDJ recombination scenarios with the TCRdist pipeline. In a later analysis, each TCR beta chain was defined by its CDR3 amino acid sequence together with its V-gene family, and reads without a unique V-gene family were excluded. To address suspected cross-contamination and a sequencing artifact, a later analysis removed several hundred highly shared, low-generation-probability nucleotide sequences. In a later analysis, a clonal expansion index was calculated for each public chain from normalized within-repertoire ranks of inferred template counts. In a later analysis, generation probabilities were computed using a VDJ recombination model fitted to out-of-frame rearrangements, and the results were checked against IGoR. In a later analysis, TCR-TCR, TCR-HLA and TCR-CMV co-occurrence was scored with hypergeometric tests, and a repertoire-size bias correction was applied to TCR pairs. To estimate false discovery rates, a later analysis permuted the HLA or CMV assignments 20 times. In a later analysis, co-occurring TCRs were grouped using DBSCAN, with TCRdist sequence similarity added in when clustering inside HLA-allele-positive subsets. Co-occurrence clustering excluded repertoires with fewer than 30,000 or more than 120,000 public chains, plus five with anomalous nucleotide sharing. Here the immuneACCESS table is served through TCRdb, limited to in-frame sequences with V and J called. Missing clones are a known gap in these copies; in checked studies unresolved V genes cover under half, and the rest lacks a known reason. D and trimming come from the DNA, and the V and J calls and clone size come from that table. The sample table holds about 94,000 clones, of which 6% to 9% were seen once. The ten largest clonotypes hold 2.3% of the sample.

The germline V gene yields SGDLS for CDR1 and YYNGEE for CDR2. Between the V and J ends, shortened by 1 base and 3 bases respectively, the junction contains 6 bases. The CDR3 starts with the cysteine, ends with the phenylalanine, and has 13 residues. CDR3 DNA only is kept here, 39 bases in frame from base 1. With regard to this clone: Its specific antigen is unknown. No base quality values were provided; no much bigger clone lies one nucleotide off.

Paper-wide results and their limitations: Linkage disequilibrium might explain the correlated functional status among segregating V segments, but an unknown experimental factor could not be ruled out. In a later analysis, 15,000 to 20,000 TCR beta sequences were associated with specific HLA alleles at a false discovery rate of 0.05. In a later analysis, HLA-associated TCR beta chains showed more clonal expansion and lower generation probabilities than non-associated chains that were equally common. A cluster of highly shared sequence variants was judged likely to represent a technical artifact of the sequencing pipeline. Some IMGT-functional V segments, including TRBV6-2 and TRBV6-3, could not be distinguished by the 87-base-pair reads and were therefore excluded. A further reported finding was that TCR beta sequences accurately predicted the HLA-A and HLA-B alleles for most subjects in the first cohort. The study gave a list of around 170 TCR beta chains associated with cytomegalovirus. A few of the identified cytomegalovirus-associated TCR beta chains were confirmed in vitro to be specific for cytomegalovirus antigens. A later genetic analysis reported fewer N-insertions in productive TCRs among donors in an Asian-associated ancestry cluster than the roughly 640-donor mean. Most TCR sequences were observed very rarely across donors, whereas some public TCRs were present in many individuals. Assigning TCR associations to individual alleles was difficult when HLA alleles, especially DR and DQ, strongly co-occurred. A later analysis found that TCR association rates varied across HLA loci, with DRB1 alleles showing the most associated TCRs and HLA-C alleles the fewest. CMV serostatus was the only immune exposure information available for the cohort. An association between a missense DCLRE1C variant and V-gene and J-gene trimming of TCR beta chains was found in a later genetic analysis and replicated in an independent cohort. Because HLA typing was missing for some donors at each locus, association tests included only the typed subset. The presence/absence analyses assumed that sequencing depth was roughly uniform across donors, and that assumption may not be true. According to the authors, the approach could potentially be generalized to other disease states and immunological phenotypes. Several of the top co-occurrence clusters appeared to be linked to parvovirus B19, influenza, CMV and Epstein-Barr virus, according to a later analysis. The classifier was reported to diagnose cytomegalovirus status with high specificity and sensitivity in both the original and validation cohorts. In this cohort, only TCR beta chains were sequenced, and detectable features were limited by the absence of alpha or paired-chain data. Some 15 rarely observed V segments, including chromosome 9 orphons, were excluded from the earlier analysis of approximately 500 of the donors because counts were too low. Broadly in line with IMGT annotations, most TCR beta V segments showed up in productive rearrangements about 87% or about 30% of the time in an earlier analysis of approximately 600 of the donors. According to a later analysis, most CMV-associated TCR beta chains appeared to be HLA-restricted, and the HLA associations seemed to be driven largely by CMV exposure.

The clonotype originates from a man between 45 and 60 years old in good health and CMV-seronegative. The sequencing sample was made of PBMCs. The rearranged segments are TRBV9 and TRBJ2-3, and perhaps TRBD2 as D gene, on 5 matching bases. The nucleotide sequence is TGTGCCAGCAGCGTACCGGGGACAGATACGCAGTATTTT. Translated, this is CASSVPGTDTQYF. The variable domain in full, with residues beyond the CDR3 obtained from the reference TRBV9 and TRBJ2-3 genes, is DSGVTQTPKHLITATGQRVTLRCSPRSGDLSVYWYQQSLDQGLQFLIQYYNGEERAKGNILERFSAQQFPDLHSELNLSSLELGDSALYFCASSVPGTDTQYFGPGTRLTVL.